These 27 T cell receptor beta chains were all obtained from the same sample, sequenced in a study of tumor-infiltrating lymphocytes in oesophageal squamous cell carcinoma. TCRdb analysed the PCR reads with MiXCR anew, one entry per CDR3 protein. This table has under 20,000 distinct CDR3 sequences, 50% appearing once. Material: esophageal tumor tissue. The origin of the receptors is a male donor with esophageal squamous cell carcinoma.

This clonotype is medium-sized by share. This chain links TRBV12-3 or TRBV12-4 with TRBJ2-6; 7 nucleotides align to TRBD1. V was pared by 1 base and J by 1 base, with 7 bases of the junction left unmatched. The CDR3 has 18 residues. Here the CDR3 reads CASSLGGGPRSGANVLTF. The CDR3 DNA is TGTGCCAGCAGTTTAGGAGGGGGCCCTAGGTCTGGGGCCAACGTCCTGACTTTC.

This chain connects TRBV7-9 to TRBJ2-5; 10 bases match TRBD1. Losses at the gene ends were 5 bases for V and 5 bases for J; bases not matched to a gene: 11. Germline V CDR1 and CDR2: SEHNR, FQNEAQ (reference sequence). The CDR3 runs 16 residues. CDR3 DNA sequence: TGTGCCAGCAGCCTTGCCGGGACAGGGGCCGGGGAGACCCAGTACTTC. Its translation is CASSLAGTGAGETQYF.

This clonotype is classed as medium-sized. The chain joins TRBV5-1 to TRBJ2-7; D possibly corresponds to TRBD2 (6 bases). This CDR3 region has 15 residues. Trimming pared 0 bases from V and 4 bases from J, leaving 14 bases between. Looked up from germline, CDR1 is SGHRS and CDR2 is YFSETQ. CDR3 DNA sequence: TGCGCCAGCAGCTTGGCGTACGGGAGTCTATACGAGCAGTACTTC. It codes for CASSLAYGSLYEQYF. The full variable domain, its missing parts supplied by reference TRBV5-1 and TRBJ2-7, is KAGVTQTPRYLIKTRGQQVTLSCSPISGHRSVSWYQQTPGQGLQFLFEYFSETQRNKGNFPGRFSGRQFSNSRSEMNVSTLELGDSALYLCASSLAYGSLYEQYFGPGTRLTVT.

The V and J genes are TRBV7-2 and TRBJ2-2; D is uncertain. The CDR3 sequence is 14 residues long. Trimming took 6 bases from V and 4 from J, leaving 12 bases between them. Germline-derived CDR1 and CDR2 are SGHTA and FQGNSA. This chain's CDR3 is CASSLATATGELFF. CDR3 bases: TGTGCCAGCAGTCTCGCGACTGCCACCGGGGAGCTGTTTTTT.

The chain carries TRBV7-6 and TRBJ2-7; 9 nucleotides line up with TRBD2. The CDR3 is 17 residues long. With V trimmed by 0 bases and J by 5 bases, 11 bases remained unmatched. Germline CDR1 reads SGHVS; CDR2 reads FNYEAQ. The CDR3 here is CASSLAAGGRAGDEQYF. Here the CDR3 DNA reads TGTGCCAGCAGCTTAGCGGCAGGCGGGAGGGCCGGAGACGAGCAGTACTTC. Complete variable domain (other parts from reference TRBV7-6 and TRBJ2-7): GAGVSQSPRYKVTKRGQDVALRCDPISGHVSLYWYRQALGQGPEFLTYFNYEAQQDKSGLPNDRFSAERPEGSISTLTIQRTEQRDSAMYRCASSLAAGGRAGDEQYFGPGTRLTVT.

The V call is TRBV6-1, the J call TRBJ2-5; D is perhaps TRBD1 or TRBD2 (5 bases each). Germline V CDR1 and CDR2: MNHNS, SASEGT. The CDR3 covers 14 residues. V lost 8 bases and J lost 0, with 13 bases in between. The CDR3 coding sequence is TGTGCCAGCGGAATCTCGGGACACCAAGAGACCCAGTACTTC. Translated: CASGISGHQETQYF.

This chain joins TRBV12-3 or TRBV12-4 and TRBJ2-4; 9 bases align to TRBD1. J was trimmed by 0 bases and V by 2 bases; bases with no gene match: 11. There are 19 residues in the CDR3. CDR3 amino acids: CASSLSGQGIPVAKNIQYF. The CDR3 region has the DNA TGTGCCAGCAGTTTATCTGGACAGGGGATCCCTGTAGCCAAAAACATTCAGTACTTC.

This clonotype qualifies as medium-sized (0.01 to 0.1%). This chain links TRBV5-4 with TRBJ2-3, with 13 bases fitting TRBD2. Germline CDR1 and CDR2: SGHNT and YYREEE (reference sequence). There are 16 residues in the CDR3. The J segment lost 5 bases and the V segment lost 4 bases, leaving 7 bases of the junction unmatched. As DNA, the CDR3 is TGTGCCAGCAGCCCGGGACTAGCGGGACTGGAAGATACGCAGTATTTT. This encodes CASSPGLAGLEDTQYF.

The CDR3 DNA reads TGTGCCAGCAGTTACGATTGGGCCACCTACAATGAGCAGTTCTTC. This sequence encodes CASSYDWATYNEQFF. The gene calls are TRBV6-8 and TRBJ2-7, with D hard to call. TRBJ2-1 matches the DNA end more closely, so the J call is doubtful. The CDR3 is made up of 15 amino acids. Germline V lookup: CDR1 MNHGY, CDR2 SAAAGT.

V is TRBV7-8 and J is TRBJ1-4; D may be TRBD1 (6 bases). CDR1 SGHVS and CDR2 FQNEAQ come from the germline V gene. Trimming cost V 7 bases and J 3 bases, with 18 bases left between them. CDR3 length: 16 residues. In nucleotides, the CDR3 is TGTGCCAGCACCTCAGGGGACGGCATAGCTAATGAAAAACTGTTTTTT. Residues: CASTSGDGIANEKLFF.

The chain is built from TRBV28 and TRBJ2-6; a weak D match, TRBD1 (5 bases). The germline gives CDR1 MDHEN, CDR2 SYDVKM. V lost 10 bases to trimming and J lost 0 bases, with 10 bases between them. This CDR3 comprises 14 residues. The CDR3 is CATLGASGANVLTF. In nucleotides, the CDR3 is TGTGCCACCCTTGGGGCCTCTGGGGCCAACGTCCTGACTTTC.

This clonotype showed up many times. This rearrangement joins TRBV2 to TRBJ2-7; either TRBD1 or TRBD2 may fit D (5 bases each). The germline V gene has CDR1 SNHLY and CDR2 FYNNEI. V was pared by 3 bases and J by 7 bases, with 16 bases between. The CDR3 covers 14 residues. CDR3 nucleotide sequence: TGTGCCAGCAGTGAGGTTTGGGGGTACAATGAGCAGTACTTC. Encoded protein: CASSEVWGYNEQYF.

Here the CDR3 DNA reads TGTGCCAGCAGTCCTCTACTCTCTGGGGCCAACGTCCTGACTTTC. Translated: CASSPLLSGANVLTF. This chain joins TRBV6-1 and TRBJ2-6; D unresolved. Deletions cut 5 bases from V and 0 bases from J, with 8 bases between. This CDR3 is built from 15 residues. Germline loops: CDR1 MNHNS, CDR2 SASEGT.

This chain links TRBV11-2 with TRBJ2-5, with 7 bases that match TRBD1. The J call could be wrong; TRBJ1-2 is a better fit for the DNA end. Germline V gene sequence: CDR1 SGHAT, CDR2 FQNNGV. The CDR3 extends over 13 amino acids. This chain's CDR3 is CASSFDREDGYTF. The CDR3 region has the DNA TGTGCCAGCAGCTTTGACAGGGAAGATGGCTACACCTTC.

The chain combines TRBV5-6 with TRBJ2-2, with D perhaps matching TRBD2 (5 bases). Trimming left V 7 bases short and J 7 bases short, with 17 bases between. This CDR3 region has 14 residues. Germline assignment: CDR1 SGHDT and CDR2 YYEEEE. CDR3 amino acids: CASAIGGWSGELFF. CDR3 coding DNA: TGTGCCAGCGCCATCGGAGGCTGGAGCGGGGAGCTGTTTTTT.

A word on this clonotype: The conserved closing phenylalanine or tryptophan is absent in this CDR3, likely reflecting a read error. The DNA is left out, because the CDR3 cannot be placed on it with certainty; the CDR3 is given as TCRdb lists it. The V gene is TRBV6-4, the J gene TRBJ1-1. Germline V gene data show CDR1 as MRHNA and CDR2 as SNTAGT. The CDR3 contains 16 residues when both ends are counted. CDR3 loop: CASSEREGTDTQNFGQ.

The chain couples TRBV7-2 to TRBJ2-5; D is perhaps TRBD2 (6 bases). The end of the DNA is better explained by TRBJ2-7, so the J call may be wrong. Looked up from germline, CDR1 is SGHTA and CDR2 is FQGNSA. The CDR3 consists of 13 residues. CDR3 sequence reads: CASSLGRAYEQYF. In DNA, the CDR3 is TGTGCCAGCAGCTTAGGGAGGGCCTACGAGCAGTACTTC.

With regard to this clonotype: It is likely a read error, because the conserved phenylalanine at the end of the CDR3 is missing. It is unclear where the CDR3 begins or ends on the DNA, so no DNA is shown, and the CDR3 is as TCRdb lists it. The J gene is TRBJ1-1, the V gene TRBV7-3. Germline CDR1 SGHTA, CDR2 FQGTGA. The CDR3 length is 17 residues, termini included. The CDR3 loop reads CASSLSGRYKDEQFFGQ.

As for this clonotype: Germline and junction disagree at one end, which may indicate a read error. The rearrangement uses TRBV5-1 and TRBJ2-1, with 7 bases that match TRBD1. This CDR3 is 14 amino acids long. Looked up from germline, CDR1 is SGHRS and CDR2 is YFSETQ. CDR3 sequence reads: CASSRGQDNSPLHF. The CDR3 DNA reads TGCGCCAGCAGCCGAGGACAGGATAATTCACCCCTCCACTTC.

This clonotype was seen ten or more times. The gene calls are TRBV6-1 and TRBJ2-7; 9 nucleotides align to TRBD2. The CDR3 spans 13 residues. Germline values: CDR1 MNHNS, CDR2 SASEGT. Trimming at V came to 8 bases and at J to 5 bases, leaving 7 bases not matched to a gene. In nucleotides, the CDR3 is TGTGCCAGCGCCCTAGCGGGAATGAACGAGCAGTACTTC. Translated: CASALAGMNEQYF.

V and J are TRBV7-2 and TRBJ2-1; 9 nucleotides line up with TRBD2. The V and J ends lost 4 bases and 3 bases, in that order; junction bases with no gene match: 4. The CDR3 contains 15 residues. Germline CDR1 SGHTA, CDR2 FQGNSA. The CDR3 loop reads CASSSRLAVYNEQFF. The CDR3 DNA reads TGTGCCAGCAGCTCTCGACTAGCGGTCTACAATGAGCAGTTCTTC.

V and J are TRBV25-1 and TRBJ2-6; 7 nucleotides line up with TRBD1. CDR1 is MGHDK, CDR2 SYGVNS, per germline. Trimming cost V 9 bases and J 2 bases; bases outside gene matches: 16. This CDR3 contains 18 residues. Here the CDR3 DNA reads TGTGCCAGTACCCCGGGGCAGGGGGTTTCTGCTGGGGCCAACGTCCTGACTTTC. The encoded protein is CASTPGQGVSAGANVLTF.

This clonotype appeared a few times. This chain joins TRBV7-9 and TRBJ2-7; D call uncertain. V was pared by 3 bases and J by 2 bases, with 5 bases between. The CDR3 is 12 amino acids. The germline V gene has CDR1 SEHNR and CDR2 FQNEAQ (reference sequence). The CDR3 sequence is CASSFKAYEQYF. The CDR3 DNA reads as TGTGCCAGCAGCTTTAAAGCCTACGAGCAGTACTTC.

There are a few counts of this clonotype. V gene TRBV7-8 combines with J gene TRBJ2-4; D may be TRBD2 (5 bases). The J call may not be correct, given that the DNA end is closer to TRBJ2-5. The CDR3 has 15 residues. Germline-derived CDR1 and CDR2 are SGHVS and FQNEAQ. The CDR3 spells CASSPDGRLQETQYF. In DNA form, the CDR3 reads TGTGCCAGCAGCCCCGACGGGCGACTACAAGAGACCCAGTACTTC.

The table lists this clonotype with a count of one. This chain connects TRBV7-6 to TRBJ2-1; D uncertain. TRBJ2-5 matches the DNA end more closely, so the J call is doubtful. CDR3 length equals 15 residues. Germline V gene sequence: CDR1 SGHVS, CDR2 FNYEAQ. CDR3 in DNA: TGTGCCAGCAGCTTAGGCTCCCGGATCGGGGAGACCCAGTACTTC. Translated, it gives CASSLGSRIGETQYF.

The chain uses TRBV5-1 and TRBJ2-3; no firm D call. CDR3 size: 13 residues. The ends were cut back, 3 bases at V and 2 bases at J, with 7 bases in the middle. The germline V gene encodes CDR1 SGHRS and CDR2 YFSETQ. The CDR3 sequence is CASSSTLTDTQYF. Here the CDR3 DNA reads TGCGCCAGCAGCTCGACCCTCACAGATACGCAGTATTTT.

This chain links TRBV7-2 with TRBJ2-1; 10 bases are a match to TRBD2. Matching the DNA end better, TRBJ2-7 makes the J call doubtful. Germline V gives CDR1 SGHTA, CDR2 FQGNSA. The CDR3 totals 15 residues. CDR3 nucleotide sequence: TGTGCCAGCGGCGTCACTAGCGGGGTTAACAATGAGCAGTACTTC. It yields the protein CASGVTSGVNNEQYF.